Listed below are T cell receptor beta chains from one sample, sequenced in a study of blood T cells in healthy people across ages. MiXCR, applied by TCRdb to the 5' RACE reads, yields one record per CDR3 protein. The repertoire holds roughly 1.9 million distinct CDR3 sequences, with about two fifths as singletons. The sequenced sample consisted of blood. The origin of the receptors is a human donor in good health. CDR3s include the opening cysteine and the closing phenylalanine or tryptophan. A D gene is named only where the DNA matches it firmly. The listing skips clone size in some rows; elsewhere it reads once, few, many or a size class.

TRBD1	few	TRBJ2-7	TRBV6-2/TRBV6-3	CASRRQGALDLEQYF	TGTGCCAGCAGGCGACAGGGGGCTTTGGACCTCGAGCAGTACTTC
.	.	TRBJ1-2	TRBV15	CATSRDGSNYGYTF	TGTGCCACCAGCAGAGATGGCAGTAACTATGGCTACACCTTC
.	.	TRBJ1-4	TRBV20-1	CSANEHNEKLFF	TGCAGTGCTAACGAACATAATGAAAAACTGTTTTTT
.	few	TRBJ2-6	TRBV20-1	CSAREANVLTF	TGCAGTGCCAGAGAGGCCAACGTCCTGACTTTC
.	.	TRBJ1-1	TRBV29-1	CSVGGGLYTEAFF	TGCAGCGTTGGGGGCGGCCTCTACACTGAAGCTTTCTTT
.	many	TRBJ2-3	TRBV7-2	CASSNSDTQYF	TGTGCCAGCTCGAACTCAGATACGCAGTATTTT
TRBD2	.	TRBJ2-1	TRBV4-2	CASSQDWRGTNNEQFF	TGTGCCAGCAGCCAAGACTGGCGGGGGACTAACAATGAGCAGTTCTTC
.	.	TRBJ2-2	TRBV12-3/TRBV12-4	CASITRTGGLFF	TGTGCCAGCATTACGAGGACCGGGGGGCTGTTTTTT
.	.	TRBJ1-2	TRBV2	CASRERVGYTF	TGTGCCAGCAGGGAAAGGGTCGGCTACACCTTC
.	few	TRBJ1-2	TRBV7-8	CASSLEGQGLGYTF	TGTGCCAGCAGCTTAGAGGGTCAGGGGCTTGGCTACACCTTC
.	many	TRBJ2-4	TRBV6-2/TRBV6-3	CASSYSLATEQYF	TGTGCCAGCAGTTACTCCCTAGCAACAGAGCAGTACTTC
.	.	TRBJ2-1	TRBV7-2	CASSLIGGVNEQFF	TGTGCCAGCAGCTTAATCGGTGGGGTCAATGAGCAGTTCTTC
TRBD2	.	TRBJ2-3	TRBV7-2	CAGSLAGGSDSTDTQYF	TGTGCCGGCAGCTTAGCGGGGGGTTCGGATAGCACAGATACGCAGTATTTT
.	.	TRBJ2-1	TRBV11-2	CASTFSYNEQFF	TGTGCCAGCACCTTCTCCTACAATGAGCAGTTCTTC
TRBD1	few	TRBJ2-3	TRBV4-3	CASSRRQGSRTDTQYF	TGCGCCAGCAGCCGCAGACAGGGGTCCCGCACAGATACGCAGTATTTT
.	.	TRBJ1-1	TRBV7-2	CASSLVVSGRTRTEAFF	TGTGCCAGCAGCTTAGTAGTCAGTGGACGGACCCGCACTGAAGCTTTCTTT
TRBD2	few	TRBJ2-3	TRBV7-2	CASSLPLAGGLDTQYF	TGTGCCAGCAGCCTTCCACTAGCGGGGGGGCTTGATACGCAGTATTTT
.	.	TRBJ1-2	TRBV19	CASSIVDGGYTF	TGTGCCAGTAGTATAGTTGATGGTGGCTACACCTTC
.	.	TRBJ1-2	TRBV20-1	CSARAMTAYGYTF	TGCAGTGCTAGAGCTATGACAGCCTATGGCTACACCTTC
TRBD1	.	TRBJ2-7	TRBV20-1	CSALARDSLYEQYF	TGCAGTGCACTCGCCCGGGACAGTCTCTACGAGCAGTACTTC
TRBD1	.	TRBJ2-7	TRBV29-1	CSVEENRAGGAYEQYF	TGCAGCGTTGAAGAGAATAGGGCAGGGGGCGCGTACGAGCAGTACTTC
.	few	TRBJ1-2	TRBV7-2	CASSLTQGYTF	TGTGCCAGCAGCTTGACACAGGGCTACACCTTC
.	.	TRBJ2-7	TRBV2	CASTVGGGVYEQYF	TGTGCCAGCACCGTTGGGGGCGGGGTGTACGAGCAGTACTTC
.	few	TRBJ1-1	TRBV2	CASSEGVGVGGTEAFF	TGTGCCAGCAGTGAAGGGGTCGGGGTGGGCGGCACTGAAGCTTTCTTT
TRBD2	few	TRBJ2-7	TRBV3-1	CASSHPGGYEQYF	TGTGCCAGCAGCCATCCCGGGGGGTACGAGCAGTACTTC
.	.	TRBJ1-3	TRBV7-2	CASRVGNTIYF	TGTGCCAGCAGGGTTGGAAACACCATATATTTT
TRBD2	many	TRBJ2-1	TRBV7-2	CASSLLAGGYNEQFF	TGTGCCAGCAGTTTATTAGCGGGGGGCTACAATGAGCAGTTCTTC
.	.	TRBJ2-1	TRBV4-2	CASSQDPSTRPSSCNEQFF	TGTGCCAGCAGCCAAGATCCCTCCACGCGGCCTAGCTCCTGCAATGAGCAGTTCTTC
TRBD2	.	TRBJ2-7	TRBV3-1	CASSPGRDGGFYEQYF	TGTGCCAGCAGCCCTGGGCGGGACGGGGGGTTCTACGAGCAGTACTTT
TRBD1	.	TRBJ1-1	TRBV27	CASRTGTAKAFF	TGTGCCAGCAGAACCGGGACAGCTAAAGCTTTCTTT
.	few	TRBJ2-7	TRBV20-1	CSARPRAYYSYEQYF	TGCAGTGCTAGGCCGAGGGCATACTACTCCTACGAGCAGTACTTC
.	.	TRBJ1-2	TRBV6-5	CASSYSRDSTYGCTF	TGTGCCAGCAGTTACTCGAGGGACTCAACTTATGGCTGCACCTTC
.	few	TRBJ1-5	TRBV5-1	CASSLEGSPHQPQHF	TGCGCCAGCAGCTTGGAAGGGAGCCCCCATCAGCCCCAGCATTTT
.	.	TRBJ2-3	TRBV5-1	CASSLEEPGSNTRYF	TGCGCCAGCAGCTTGGAAGAGCCCGGATCAAATACGCGGTATTTT